This T cell receptor beta chain was sequenced for a study of human T cells and chemical hapten exposure. Whole-study results and caveats: Because all patients had alopecia, their immune responses might differ from healthy ones. With regard to DPC sensitization, TCRs above 1 in 1000 frequency did not change.

Time point in this sample: patch test 1, 2 weeks after DPC sensitization. Treatment here: therapeutic diphenylcyclopropenone sensitization with weekly scalp DPC. TCRdb analysed the RACE reads with MiXCR anew, one entry per CDR3 protein. The sample lists about 90,000 distinct CDR3 sequences, about 10% occurring once. The CDR3 has 16 residues. Looked up from germline, CDR1 is KGHSH and CDR2 is LQKENI. J gave up 1 base and V 0 bases, and 2 bases lay outside the gene matches. The table lists this clonotype with a few counts. Its antigen is unidentified. The specimen was whole blood, collected in connection with sensitization to the hapten diphenylcyclopropenone (DPC). This TCR came from a middle-aged man with alopecia areata. Some clones in this sample may be carry-over from other donors' samples. The V gene is TRBV18, the J gene TRBJ2-3, with 9 bases fitting TRBD2. CDR3 in amino acids: CASSPPTSGGTDTQYF. CDR3 DNA: TGTGCCAGCTCACCACCGACTAGCGGAGGCACAGATACGCAGTATTTT.